This TCR beta chain is from a study of blood T cell repertoires in COVID-19. Participant age was 18 to 89 years, and participants resided in about 25 US areas. Profiling relied on immunoSEQ multiplex PCR, and the TCRdb table lists in-frame clones only, not all of them. This sample has 150,000 to 200,000 clones; over 80% occur once, and the top ten carry under 4%. Sequenced material: PBMCs or T cells enriched from blood (not recorded which). This receptor was identified in a woman in her thirties who had been exposed to COVID-19.

CDR3 DNA sequence: TGTGCCAGCAGCCCAGGATCGAACACTGAAGCTTTCTTT. This encodes CASSPGSNTEAFF. V and J are TRBV11-2 and TRBJ1-1; no reliable D call. With 5 bases removed from V and 1 base from J, the gap between germline ends came to 8 bases. This CDR3 is built from 13 residues. Germline-derived CDR1 and CDR2 are SGHAT and FQNNGV. The full variable domain, rest sourced from reference TRBV11-2 and TRBJ1-1, is EAGVAQSPRYKIIEKRQSVAFWCNPISGHATLYWYQQILGQGPKLLIQFQNNGVVDDSQLPKDRFSAERLKGVDSTLKIQPAKLEDSAVYLCASSPGSNTEAFFGQGTRLTVV.